The source of this T cell receptor (beta chain) is a study of beta chain features in type 1 diabetes. Study conclusions and caveats: Patients with type 1 diabetes carried fewer insertions and had more deletions at their VDJ junctions. Shorter templates might be favored by PCR, equally in patients and controls. People with Type 1 diabetes carried modestly yet significantly shorter TCRB CDR3s in all four CD4+ subsets.

This clone was found a few times. The antigen is not known. The sequenced template was cDNA made from the entire isolated RNA. The method was immunoSEQ multiplex PCR; TCRdb's version includes in-frame clones alone and lacks a portion of them. Of a few hundred thousand clones in the sample, around 26% were seen once. The CDR3 has 18 amino acids. Germline V gives CDR1 SGHTA, CDR2 FQGNSA. Trimming cost V 1 base and J 0 bases, with 13 bases left between them. The genes are TRBV7-2 and TRBJ2-6; TRBD1 is a possible D gene (5 bases). The TCR sequence derives from a man between 25 and 39 years old in good health. Sequencing input: central memory CD4+ T cells from blood. DNA of the CDR3: TGTGCCAGCAGCTTAGGGCAGGGATCGCTCTCTGGGGCCAACGTCCTGACTTTC. Amino acids: CASSLGQGSLSGANVLTF.